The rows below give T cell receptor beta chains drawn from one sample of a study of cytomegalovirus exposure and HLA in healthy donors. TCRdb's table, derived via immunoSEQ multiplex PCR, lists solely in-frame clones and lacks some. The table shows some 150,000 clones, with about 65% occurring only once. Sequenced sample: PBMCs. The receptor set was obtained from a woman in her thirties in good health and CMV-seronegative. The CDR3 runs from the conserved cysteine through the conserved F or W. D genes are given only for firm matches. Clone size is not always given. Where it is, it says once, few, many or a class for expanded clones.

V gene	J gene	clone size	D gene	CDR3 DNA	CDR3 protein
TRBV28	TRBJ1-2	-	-	TGTGCCAGCAGTACATTTGGGGAGCTGGGTTATGGCTACCCCTTC	CASSTFGELGYGYPF
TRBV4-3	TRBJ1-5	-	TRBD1	TGCGCCAGCAGCCAAGAACACAGGGGGCATCAGCCCCAGCATTTT	CASSQEHRGHQPQHF
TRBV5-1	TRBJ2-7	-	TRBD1	TGCGCCAGCAGCTCGGGACAGGGGGCCGACGAGCAGTACTTC	CASSSGQGADEQYF
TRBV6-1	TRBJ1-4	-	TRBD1	TGTGCCAGCAGTCCTCGGACAGGGGATGAAAAACTGTTTTTT	CASSPRTGDEKLFF
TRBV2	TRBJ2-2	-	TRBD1	TGTGCCAGCAGTGCCGGGACAGACCTCACCGGGGAGCTGTTTTTT	CASSAGTDLTGELFF
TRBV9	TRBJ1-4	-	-	TGTGCCAGCAGCGTAGCGCAGGCCAACGGTGAAAAACTGTTTTTT	CASSVAQANGEKLFF
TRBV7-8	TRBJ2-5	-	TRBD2	TGTGCCAGCAGCTCACCTTTCGGTCTACAGCGGGAGCAAGAGACCCAGTACTTC	CASSSPFGLQREQETQYF
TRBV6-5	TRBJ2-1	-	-	TGTGCCAGCAGTTACTCAGGGGGGGGCAATGAGCAGTTCTTC	CASSYSGGGNEQFF
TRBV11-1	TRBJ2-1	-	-	TGTGCCAGCAGCCCCCGGACAGAGACATGGGATGAGCAGTTCTTC	CASSPRTETWDEQFF
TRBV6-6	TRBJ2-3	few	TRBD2	TGTGCCAGCAGTTACCGTGTAGGACTAGCGGGAGCCAGGGGTTTT	CASSYRVGLAGARGF
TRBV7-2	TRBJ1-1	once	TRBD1	TGTGCCAGCAGCTTACCGTTACAGGGGCGAAGAGAAACTGAAGCTTTCTTT	CASSLPLQGRRETEAFF